This TCR beta chain was observed in a study of radiation and T cells in renal cell carcinoma. The study's findings and limits: Baseline intratumoral clonotype presence is unknown without pretreatment biopsies. Top tumor clonotypes rose in blood 2 weeks post-radiation, then contracted.

Time point noted: baseline pretreatment blood. The treatment is: 15 Gy SBRT to primary tumor, nephrectomy 4 weeks later. To note about this clone: Its cognate antigen is unknown.

This CDR3 is 15 amino acids long. Germline CDR1 and CDR2: SGHTA and FQGNSA. V was clipped by 7 bases and J by 0 bases, with 15 bases between them. Assay: immunoSEQ multiplex PCR; the TCRdb copy retains only in-frame clones and omits some. The table has about 140,000 clones, around four fifths seen once; the top ten hold approximately 24%. The V and J genes are TRBV7-2 and TRBJ1-1; D may be TRBD1 (5 bases). This sample comprised blood, obtained from a patient whose treatment included radiotherapy and nephrectomy. This TCR was sampled from a woman aged 45-65 years with renal cell carcinoma. CDR3 in DNA: TGTGCCAGCATCCTGAATCCGGGGGTGAACACTGAAGCTTTCTTT. It codes for CASILNPGVNTEAFF.